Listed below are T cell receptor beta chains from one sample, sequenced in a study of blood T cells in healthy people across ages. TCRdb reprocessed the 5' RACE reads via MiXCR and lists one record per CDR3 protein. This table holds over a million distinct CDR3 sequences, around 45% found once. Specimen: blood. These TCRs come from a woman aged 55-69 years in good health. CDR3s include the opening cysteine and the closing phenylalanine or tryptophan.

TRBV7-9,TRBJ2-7,CASSREPQWGTLYEQYF
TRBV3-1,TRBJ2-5,CASSQDFRTKGLAGGPGETQYF
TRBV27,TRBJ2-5,CASSSGQGQRETQYF
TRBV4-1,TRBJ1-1,CASSQDRGGFEAFF
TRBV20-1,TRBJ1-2,CSLREYYGYTF
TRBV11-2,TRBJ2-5,CASSYRDFIETQYF
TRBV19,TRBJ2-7,CARSGQGGNEQYF
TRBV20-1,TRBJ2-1,CSRSGTYNEQFF
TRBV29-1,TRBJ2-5,CSAADRVGGTQYF
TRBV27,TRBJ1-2,CASGTPSDGYTF
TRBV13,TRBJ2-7,CASSLGDRDRRPWEQYF
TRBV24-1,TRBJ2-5,CATSDLTVLAGQKEIETQYF
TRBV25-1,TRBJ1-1,CASSAGQEPNTEAFF
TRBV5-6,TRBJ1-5,CASSRGDRVSNQPQHF
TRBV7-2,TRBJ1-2,CASSPSTDYGYTF
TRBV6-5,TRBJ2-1,CASSYSWVAGGLNEQFF
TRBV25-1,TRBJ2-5,CATGVRWQETQYF
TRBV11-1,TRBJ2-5,CASSRPGAPQETQYF
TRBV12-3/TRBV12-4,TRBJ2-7,CASTPPGLAGGYNEQYF
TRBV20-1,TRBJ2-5,CSAQSGQGGETQYF
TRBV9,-,CASSVPRDRAHEQYF
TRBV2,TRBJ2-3,CASRRLAGASADTQYF
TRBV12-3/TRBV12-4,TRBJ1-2,CASSLGAVRTATF
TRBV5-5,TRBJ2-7,CASSRTTRQGSYEQYF
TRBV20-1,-,CSARGGTRGWETQYF
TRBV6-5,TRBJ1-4,CASSYGQGGEKLFF
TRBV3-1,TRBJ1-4,CASSQPWTGANEKLFF
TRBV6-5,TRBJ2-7,CASSYSSGVREQYF
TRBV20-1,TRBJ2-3,CSARLGGWDRGSTDTQYF
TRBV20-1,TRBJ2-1,CSASLLPGLGSYNEQFF
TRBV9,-,CASSVHPTGSSAEQYF
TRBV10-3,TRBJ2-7,CATWTSGNYEQYF
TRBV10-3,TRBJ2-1,CAISSGAGGPGNEQFF
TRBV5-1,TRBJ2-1,CASSLDGQYNEQFF
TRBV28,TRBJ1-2,CASSFWDRLYGYTF
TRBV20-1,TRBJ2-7,CSARHGLAPYEQYF
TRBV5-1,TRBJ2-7,CVSSLVGGVVYEQYF
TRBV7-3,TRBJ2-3,CASSYGQGSTDTQYF
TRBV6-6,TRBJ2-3,CASRPPGRGDTQYF
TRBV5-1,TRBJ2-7,CASSLDTGTATYEQYF
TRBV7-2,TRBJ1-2,CASSPMGQANYGYTF
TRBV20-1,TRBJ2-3,CSGRGDTDTQYF
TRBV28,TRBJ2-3,CASSVTGPAGTDTQYF
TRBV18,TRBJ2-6,CASSPNRNSGANVLTF
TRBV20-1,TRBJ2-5,CSAIGLAQETQYF
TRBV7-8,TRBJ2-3,CASSSYRDSFWQYF
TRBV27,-,CASRLSYNEQYF